This TCR beta chain is drawn from a study of blood T cell repertoires in COVID-19. Study-level background: PBMCs, B-cell-depleted T cells, or T cells provided the cDNA or gDNA that made up the material.

The table came from immunoSEQ multiplex PCR; TCRdb's copy has only in-frame clones and leaves some out. The table includes approximately 200,000 clones, less than 85% detected once. The CDR3 sequence is 15 residues long. Germline trimming cut 9 bases from V and 8 bases from J; bases unmatched to any gene: 15. Germline lookup yields CDR1 WNHNN and CDR2 SYGVQD (reference sequence). Sequenced: peripheral blood. The receptor comes from a woman older than 75 with COVID-19, enrolled during active disease. The chain carries TRBV10-1 and TRBJ2-1; 8 bases align to TRBD2. The CDR3 bases are TGCGCCAGTTCGTGTACTAGCGGTCCTTGGGATGAGCAGTTCTTC. It codes for CASSCTSGPWDEQFF.